This T cell receptor (beta chain) originates from a study of blood T cells in healthy people across ages. This CDR3 region has 17 residues. V was pared by 0 bases and J by 0 bases, with 15 bases between. In germline, CDR1 is SGHRS, CDR2 YFSETQ. This clonotype has only a few counts. Its antigen is as yet unknown. Study observations and caveats: Changes in expanded clonotypes were possibly confounded, as the CMV status of donors was unknown.

It was with a sample-barcoded 5' primer and a J-beta primer mix that a second PCR of about 6 to 12 cycles was run. TCRdb redid the calling of the 5' RACE reads with MiXCR, one entry per CDR3 protein. The table records around 800,000 distinct CDR3 sequences, roughly 24% of them present only once. Samples had at least 6.5 million PBMCs isolated from them. A minimum of 6 micrograms of total RNA was extracted per sample. These data are also associated with another study on T cells of mothers and their children.

The sequence came from a boy younger than 18 in good health. Material: blood. V and J are TRBV5-1 and TRBJ2-5, with D possibly TRBD1 on 6 matching bases. The CDR3 is CASSLGQAWGNQETQYF. CDR3 sequence (DNA): TGCGCCAGCAGCTTGGGACAGGCCTGGGGGAACCAAGAGACCCAGTACTTC.